These 16 T cell receptor beta chains were all obtained from the same sample, sequenced in a study of CD8+ T cells in alopecia areata. The authors extracted RNA and reverse transcribed it into cDNA as the sequencing template. Clones were sequenced by immunoSEQ multiplex PCR, and TCRdb holds only the in-frame ones, with some missing. Among under 250,000 clones, 66% were seen once, and the ten largest hold around 1.3%. Treatment denoted: oral pan-JAK inhibitor, 5-10 mg twice daily. Sequences were derived from CD4+ T cells sorted from blood, sampled between weeks 43 and 45, from a patient treated with tofacitinib. The receptors come from a human donor with alopecia areata.

The chain uses TRBV29-1 and TRBJ2-7; 7 nucleotides line up with TRBD1. The germline V gene has CDR1 SQVTM and CDR2 ANQGSEA. The CDR3 has 15 amino acids. V gave up 0 bases and J gave up 4 bases; unmatched junction bases: 9. The CDR3 nucleotides are TGCAGCGTTGAAGATCATGGGACAGTTGGTTACGAGCAGTACTTC. It codes for CSVEDHGTVGYEQYF.

The chain couples TRBV6-5 to TRBJ1-5; unclear D gene. Per germline, CDR1 MNHEY and CDR2 SVGAGI. V lost 6 bases and J lost 2, with 11 bases in between. The CDR3 runs to 14 residues. The CDR3 sequence: CASRPGMGNQPQHF. In DNA form, the CDR3 reads TGTGCCAGCAGGCCAGGTATGGGCAATCAGCCCCAGCATTTT.

In this sample, this clone turned up a few times. The rearrangement joins TRBV19 to TRBJ2-1; 8 bases are shared with TRBD1. The ends lost 4 bases at V and 15 bases at J; junction bases unmatched: 5. The length of the CDR3 is 11 residues. Germline CDR1 and CDR2: LNHDA and SQIVND (reference sequence). DNA of the CDR3: TGTGCCAGTAGTACCGGACAGGGAGTGTTCTTC. Its translation is CASSTGQGVFF.

A single count supports this clone. The rearrangement links TRBV29-1 to TRBJ2-7; no reliable D call. There are 12 residues in the CDR3. Germline V lookup: CDR1 SQVTM, CDR2 ANQGSEA. Trimming shortened V by 7 bases and J by 0 bases, and 10 bases separated the two germline ends. The CDR3 nucleotides are TGCAGCGCCACAGTGAGCTCCTACGAGCAGTACTTC. Translating it yields CSATVSSYEQYF.

The V gene is TRBV6-5, the J gene TRBJ1-2, with TRBD1 as a possible D gene (6 bases). V lost 4 bases, J lost 4 bases, and 10 bases lay in between. The CDR3 is 13 amino acids. In germline, CDR1 is MNHEY, CDR2 SVGAGI. The CDR3 DNA sequence: TGTGCCAGCAGTTCAAAGGGGGGCTATGGCTACACCTTC. It specifies CASSSKGGYGYTF.

The CDR3 loop reads CASSSVTSGNTIYF. CDR3 DNA sequence: TGTGCCAGTAGTTCTGTCACCTCTGGAAACACCATATATTTT. The chain couples TRBV19 to TRBJ1-3; D uncertain. Trimming removed 5 bases from V and 0 bases from J, with 8 bases in between. From germline, CDR1 is LNHDA and CDR2 SQIVND (reference sequence). The CDR3 is 14 residues long.

This clone was seen more than once but under ten times. V and J are TRBV7-3 and TRBJ2-1; weak D call: TRBD2 (5 bases). V lost 1 base, J lost 3 bases, and 7 bases lay in between. This CDR3 has 14 amino acids. CDR1 and CDR2 (germline): SGHTA, FQGTGA. The DNA of the CDR3 is TGTGCCAGCAGCTTAAACGGACTCTACAATGAGCAGTTCTTC. Translating gives CASSLNGLYNEQFF. The full variable domain, with the rest looked up from reference TRBV7-3 and TRBJ2-1, is GAGVSQTPSNKVTEKGKYVELRCDPISGHTALYWYRQSLGQGPEFLIYFQGTGAADDSGLPNDRFFAVRPEGSVSTLKIQRTERGDSAVYLCASSLNGLYNEQFFGPGTRLTVL.

This rearrangement joins TRBV5-1 to TRBJ1-4; D gene ambiguous. The CDR3 is 14 amino acids. Germline loops: CDR1 SGHRS, CDR2 YFSETQ. V was trimmed by 4 bases and J by 6 bases, leaving 13 bases between them. The CDR3, as DNA: TGCGCCAGCAGCCCCCGGTTGCAGGATGAAAAACTGTTTTTT. Its translation: CASSPRLQDEKLFF.

The CDR3 DNA sequence: TGTGCCAGCAGCGTAGCAGCGAACACCGGGGAGCTGTTTTTT. It encodes CASSVAANTGELFF. This chain joins TRBV9 and TRBJ2-2; the D is unclear. V lost 0 bases and J 0 bases, leaving 3 bases between the germline ends. The CDR3 spans 14 residues. CDR1 is SGDLS and CDR2 is YYNGEE in the germline V gene.

The rearrangement uses TRBV7-2 and TRBJ1-2; 7 nucleotides align to TRBD1. The CDR3 runs to 16 residues. Germline V gene sequence: CDR1 SGHTA, CDR2 FQGNSA. With 1 base clipped from V and 4 bases from J, the junction kept 9 bases outside the gene matches. The CDR3 nucleotides read TGTGCCAGCAGCTTAGAGGGGGCATCACTCCTCTATGGCTACACCTTC. Protein: CASSLEGASLLYGYTF.

This clone has a single count. The V call is TRBV29-1, the J call TRBJ2-2; no definite D call. CDR1 and CDR2 from the germline V gene are SQVTM and ANQGSEA. This CDR3 has 15 residues. Trimming stripped 3 bases from V and 6 bases from J, with 17 bases between. The CDR3 protein is CSVDGFVRLSGELFF. CDR3 DNA: TGCAGCGTTGACGGGTTCGTGCGTTTGTCCGGGGAGCTGTTTTTT.

This chain connects TRBV10-3 to TRBJ2-5; D remains unclear. This CDR3 spans 12 amino acids. V lost 10 bases and J 1 base, leaving 10 bases between the germline ends. Germline V gene sequence: CDR1 ENHRY, CDR2 SYGVKD. CDR3 coding DNA: TGTGCCACATCATCGGCCCAAGAGACCCAGTACTTC. Protein product: CATSSAQETQYF.

This chain connects TRBV4-1 to TRBJ1-5; D unresolved. The ends were cut back, 0 bases at V and 7 bases at J, with 7 bases in the middle. CDR3 length: 13 amino acids. Germline lookup yields CDR1 MGHRA and CDR2 YSYEKL. This CDR3 is CASSQDGEQPQHF. Here the CDR3 DNA reads TGCGCCAGCAGCCAAGATGGGGAACAGCCCCAGCATTTT.

The chain links TRBV5-6 to TRBJ2-7; 7 bases map to TRBD1. With V trimmed by 1 base and J by 5 bases, 12 bases remained unmatched. Germline V gene data show CDR1 as SGHDT and CDR2 as YYEEEE. This CDR3 spans 16 amino acids. The CDR3 spells CASSLLTGRVVNEQYF. The CDR3 DNA sequence: TGTGCCAGCAGCTTGCTGACAGGGCGGGTTGTGAACGAGCAGTACTTC. Complete variable domain (other parts from reference TRBV5-6 and TRBJ2-7): DAGVTQSPTHLIKTRGQQVTLRCSPKSGHDTVSWYQQALGQGPQFIFQYYEEEERQRGNFPDRFSGHQFPNYSSELNVNALLLGDSALYLCASSLLTGRVVNEQYFGPGTRLTVT.

The V call is TRBV7-2, the J call TRBJ1-6; D might be TRBD1 (5 bases). V lost 1 base, J lost 7 bases, and 8 bases lay in between. This CDR3 is 14 amino acids long. Germline CDR1 and CDR2: SGHTA and FQGNSA. This chain's CDR3 is CASSLVWGNSPLHF. In DNA, the CDR3 is TGTGCCAGCAGCTTAGTCTGGGGGAATTCACCCCTCCACTTT.

CDR3 bases: TGTGCCAGCAGCGCAGGGGGAGAGACCCAGTACTTC. Protein product: CASSAGGETQYF. The chain has TRBV2 and TRBJ2-5, with 7 bases fitting TRBD1. V gave up 6 bases and J gave up 4 bases; unmatched junction bases: 2. Germline V gene lookup returns CDR1 SNHLY and CDR2 FYNNEI. The CDR3 runs 12 residues.